This entry features one T cell receptor beta chain sequence. Antigen unknown. CDR1 and CDR2 from the germline V gene are MGHRA and YSYEKL. V gave up 0 bases and J gave up 0 bases; unmatched junction bases: 7. The CDR3 is 17 residues long. The PCR made use of 60 Vbeta and 13 Jbeta primers. The repertoire was sequenced with immunoSEQ multiplex PCR; TCRdb's copy has only in-frame clones and lacks some. The sample consists of some 120,000 clones, 80% of them appearing once. The sample belongs to a study of cytomegalovirus exposure and HLA in healthy donors. Overall study context: Roughly 85 million unique TCRs from HLA-typed donors were held in an early release of data.

General study findings and limits: Donors were assumed by presence/absence analyses to have roughly uniform sequencing depth. Accurate prediction of HLA-A and HLA-B alleles (for most subjects) was reportedly achieved from TCR beta sequences.

The sample consisted of PBMCs. This receptor was obtained from a man aged 25-45 years in good health and CMV-seropositive. The rearrangement joins TRBV4-1 to TRBJ1-2, with 7 bases identical to TRBD1. The CDR3 DNA sequence: TGCGCCAGCAGCCAAGAACCTCCAGGGGGAACTAACTATGGCTACACCTTC. Residues: CASSQEPPGGTNYGYTF.